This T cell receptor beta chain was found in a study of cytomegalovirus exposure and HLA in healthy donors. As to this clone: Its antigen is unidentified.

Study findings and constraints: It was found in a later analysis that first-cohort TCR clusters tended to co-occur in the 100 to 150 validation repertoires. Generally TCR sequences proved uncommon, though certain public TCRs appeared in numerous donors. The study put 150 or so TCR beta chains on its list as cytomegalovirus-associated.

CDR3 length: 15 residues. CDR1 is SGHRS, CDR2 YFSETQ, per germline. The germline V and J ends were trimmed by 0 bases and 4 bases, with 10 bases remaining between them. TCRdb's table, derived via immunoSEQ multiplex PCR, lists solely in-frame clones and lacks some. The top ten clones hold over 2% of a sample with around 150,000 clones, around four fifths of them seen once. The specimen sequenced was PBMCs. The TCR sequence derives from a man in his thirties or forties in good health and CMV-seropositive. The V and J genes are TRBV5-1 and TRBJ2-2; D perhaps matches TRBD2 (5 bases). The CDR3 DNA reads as TGCGCCAGCAGCTTGGTGGTTAGCGCCACCGGGGAGCTGTTTTTT. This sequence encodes CASSLVVSATGELFF.